The source of this TCR beta chain is a study of T cells after yellow fever vaccination. Turning to the study itself: Researchers used SMART-Seq v4 Ultra Low Input to prepare fractions that had low cell numbers.

TCRdb reanalysed the 5' RACE reads using MiXCR and keeps one entry per CDR3 protein. Of about 370,000 distinct CDR3 sequences listed, around a tenth were seen once; the top ten hold roughly a sixth. Germline trimming cut 10 bases from V and 4 bases from J; bases unmatched to any gene: 2. The CDR3 totals 12 residues. Germline V gives CDR1 KGHDR, CDR2 SFDVKD. Study results and limitations: A minor fraction of clonotypes spanned both CD4 and CD8 compartments. Subsequent to the booster, the majority of primary-vaccination clones reappeared (around 95% CD4, 80% to 90% CD8).

This clonotype was detected ten times or more. Its antigen is as yet unknown. The specimen comprised PBMCs, sampled on the day of the first yellow fever vaccination. This sequence originates from a man younger than 30 who received the YFV17D yellow fever vaccine. V gene TRBV24-1 combines with J gene TRBJ2-2, with 7 bases fitting TRBD1. The CDR3 loop reads CATGGPTGELFF. CDR3 DNA sequence: TGTGCCACAGGGGGCCCCACCGGGGAGCTGTTTTTT.